This T cell receptor (beta chain) is from a study of blood T cell repertoires in COVID-19. Study context: The study drew acute and convalescent COVID-19 samples from the United States, Italy and Spain. In each case, the material was cDNA or gDNA derived from T cells, B-cell-depleted T cells, or PBMCs.

Measured with immunoSEQ multiplex PCR; TCRdb has only the in-frame clones, and not every one. Of some 96,000 clones listed, about 80% are singletons. The clonotype comes from a woman in her 70s with acute or convalescent COVID-19. The sample comprised peripheral blood.

DNA for the CDR3: TGTGCCAGCAGTGTGACAGTTTTGACAACTAATGAAAAACTGTTTTTT. It is translated as CASSVTVLTTNEKLFF. V usage is TRBV6-2 or TRBV6-3 and J usage is TRBJ1-4, with D possibly TRBD1 on 5 matching bases. This CDR3 comprises 16 residues. Between the trimmed V and J ends, which lost 5 bases and 0 bases, there was a span of 13 bases. Germline V gene sequence: CDR1 MNHEY, CDR2 SVGEGT.